Below are 21 T cell receptor beta chains sequenced from a single sample in a study of T cell repertoires in cytomegalovirus infection. Antigens of these TCRs are unknown. Each CDR3 protein gets one entry after TCRdb re-called the reads with MiXCR. The data hold about 130,000 distinct CDR3 sequences, with roughly 25% observed a single time. Sequencing was done on a sample of PBMCs, sequenced either directly or after in vitro stimulation (not recorded which). These receptors came from a human donor in good health (CMV status not recorded). Some clones in this sample may be carry-over from other donors' samples.

This clonotype has more than one count but fewer than ten. The CDR3 is CASSSGFPKPGYEQFF. The DNA for the CDR3 is TGTGCCAGCAGCTCCGGATTCCCGAAGCCGGGTTATGAGCAGTTCTTC. This chain uses TRBV6-6 with TRBJ2-1; D is unclear. CDR3 size: 16 residues. The germline V gene has CDR1 MNHNY and CDR2 SVGAGI (reference sequence). Trimming removed 6 bases at V and 8 bases at J, with 23 bases between.

This clonotype was seen many times. This chain connects TRBV7-2 to TRBJ2-3; TRBD2 is a possible D gene (5 bases). With 5 bases removed from V and 5 bases from J, the gap between germline ends came to 20 bases. The germline gives CDR1 SGHTA, CDR2 FQGNSA. The CDR3 has 16 amino acids. CDR3 region: CASSPGIFVGGDTQYF. Written as DNA, the CDR3 is TGTGCCAGCAGCCCAGGAATTTTTGTTGGAGGAGATACGCAGTATTTT. The full variable domain, with the rest looked up from reference TRBV7-2 and TRBJ2-3, is GAGVSQSPSNKVTEKGKDVELRCDPISGHTALYWYRQSLGQGLEFLIYFQGNSAPDKSGLPSDRFSAERTGGSVSTLTIQRTQQEDSAVYLCASSPGIFVGGDTQYFGPGTRLTVL.

This clonotype has ten or more counts. V and J are TRBV7-8 and TRBJ1-2; D unresolved. This CDR3 comprises 14 residues. Germline V CDR1 and CDR2: SGHVS, FQNEAQ. V gave up 1 base and J gave up 2 bases, with 8 bases separating them. The CDR3 spells CASSLERFNYGYTF. DNA of the CDR3: TGTGCCAGCAGCTTAGAACGCTTCAACTATGGCTACACCTTC.

The chain is built from TRBV6-8 and TRBJ2-1, with TRBD2 identical over 10 bases. The CDR3 is made up of 15 amino acids. The germline V gene has CDR1 MNHGY and CDR2 SAAAGT. V lost 6 bases to trimming and J lost 5 bases; unmatched junction nucleotides: 7. The CDR3 nucleotides read TGTGCCAGCAGGCCTAGGACTAGCGGAAACAATGAGCAGTTCTTC. Translated, it gives CASRPRTSGNNEQFF.

In this sample, this clonotype turned up a few times. CDR3 nucleotide sequence: TGTGCCAGTAGTGGAGGGTTTCAAGAGACCCAGTACTTC. Encoded protein: CASSGGFQETQYF. The chain uses TRBV19 and TRBJ2-5; D perhaps matches TRBD2 (6 bases). Between the trimmed V and J ends, which lost 5 bases and 2 bases, there was a span of 9 bases. This CDR3 has 13 amino acids. Germline CDR1 is LNHDA and CDR2 is SQIVND (reference sequence).

V gene TRBV4-1 combines with J gene TRBJ2-1; D gene unclear. V was cut by 2 bases and J by 8 bases, with 13 bases left in between. CDR1 and CDR2 from the germline V gene are MGHRA and YSYEKL. The length of the CDR3 is 14 residues. The CDR3 sequence: CASSQPIMVDEQFF. In DNA form, the CDR3 reads TGCGCCAGCAGCCAACCGATAATGGTCGATGAGCAGTTCTTC.

This clonotype was seen only a few times. The chain is built from TRBV5-1 and TRBJ2-1; 7 bases are shared with TRBD2. CDR3 length: 16 residues. The V gene end was trimmed by 3 bases and the J gene end by 6 bases; junction bases not matched to a gene: 12. Germline CDR1 reads SGHRS; CDR2 reads YFSETQ. The CDR3 nucleotides are TGCGCCAGCAGCTGGGAAAGGTCGGGAGGTGTCAATGAGCAGTTCTTC. Its translation is CASSWERSGGVNEQFF.

In its sample, this clonotype was seen many times. The V and J genes are TRBV5-4 and TRBJ2-1; the match to TRBD2 covers 9 bases. The CDR3 has 17 amino acids. V lost 4 bases and J lost 6; bases outside the gene matches: 14. The germline V gene encodes CDR1 SGHNT and CDR2 YYREEE (reference sequence). Here the CDR3 reads CASSRAGAGGLSNEQFF. CDR3 DNA: TGTGCCAGCAGCAGGGCGGGAGCGGGAGGTTTATCCAATGAGCAGTTCTTC.

In its sample, this clonotype was seen a few times. The gene calls are TRBV7-2 and TRBJ2-1; 7 bases agree with TRBD2. This CDR3 contains 13 residues. Germline CDR1 reads SGHTA; CDR2 reads FQGNSA. The V gene end was trimmed by 9 bases and the J gene end by 13 bases; junction bases not matched to a gene: 15. Here the CDR3 DNA reads TGTGCCAGTATGGGGGACTATGTTTATAGCCAGTTCTTC. Amino acids: CASMGDYVYSQFF.

The rearrangement uses TRBV5-6 and TRBJ2-1, with TRBD2 identical over 13 bases. V was pared by 4 bases and J by 1 base, with 2 bases of the junction left unmatched. Germline V gene lookup returns CDR1 SGHDT and CDR2 YYEEEE. The CDR3 consists of 16 residues. DNA of the CDR3: TGTGCCAGCAGCCCGGGACTAGCGGGATCCTACAATGAGCAGTTCTTC. Protein sequence: CASSPGLAGSYNEQFF.

This clonotype was picked up a small number of times. The chain is built from TRBV7-6 and TRBJ1-4; TRBD1 matches 7 bases. V gave up 3 bases and J gave up 4 bases; unmatched junction bases: 5. This CDR3 contains 15 residues. Germline V gene sequence: CDR1 SGHVS, CDR2 FNYEAQ. As DNA, the CDR3 is TGTGCCAGCAGCTTTCAACAGGGGTATAATGAAAAACTGTTTTTT. Its protein product is CASSFQQGYNEKLFF.

This clonotype was seen only a few times. The chain carries TRBV7-2 and TRBJ2-1; 9 positions match TRBD2. The CDR3 contains 15 residues. Germline V CDR1 and CDR2: SGHTA, FQGNSA. J gave up 7 bases and V 2 bases, and 6 bases lay outside the gene matches. CDR3 coding DNA: TGTGCCAGCAGCTTATCGGCGGGAGGGCATAATGAGCAGTTCTTC. Translating it yields CASSLSAGGHNEQFF.

The chain carries TRBV2 and TRBJ1-4, with unresolved D. The CDR3 runs 14 residues. The V end lost 6 bases, the J end lost 7 bases, and 15 bases lay between the germline ends. The V gene's germline CDR1 is SNHLY and CDR2 FYNNEI. CDR3 sequence: CASRRRDGGEKLFF. DNA for the CDR3: TGTGCCAGCAGGAGAAGGGATGGTGGTGAAAAACTGTTTTTT.

This clonotype was counted a few times. This sequence joins TRBV19 and TRBJ2-1; the D is unclear. Germline CDR1 is LNHDA and CDR2 is SQIVND (reference sequence). V lost 1 base and J 10 bases, leaving 5 bases between the germline ends. The CDR3 extends over 11 amino acids. CDR3 in amino acids: CASSIVGEQFF. The CDR3 DNA sequence: TGTGCCAGTAGTATAGTCGGGGAGCAGTTCTTC.

The J gene is TRBJ2-5, the V gene TRBV5-5; unclear D gene. The CDR3 is made up of 15 amino acids. The germline V and J ends were trimmed by 1 base and 5 bases, with 15 bases remaining between them. Germline loops: CDR1 SGHKS, CDR2 YYEKEE (reference sequence). CDR3 DNA: TGTGCCAGCAGCTTGTTGCCTGACTCGCGGGAGACCCAGTACTTC. Residues: CASSLLPDSRETQYF.

The table lists this clonotype with a few counts. The rearrangement joins TRBV15 to TRBJ2-1; 8 bases map to TRBD2. Germline trimming cut 0 bases from V and 2 bases from J; bases unmatched to any gene: 3. Per the germline V gene, CDR1 is LNHNV and CDR2 is YYDKDF (reference sequence). CDR3 length equals 16 residues. CDR3: CATSRDGAGAYNEQFF. In DNA, the CDR3 is TGTGCCACCAGCAGAGATGGAGCGGGAGCCTACAATGAGCAGTTCTTC. Using reference TRBV15 and TRBJ2-1 for the parts outside the CDR3, the full variable domain is DAMVIQNPRYQVTQFGKPVTLSCSQTLNHNVMYWYQQKSSQAPKLLFHYYDKDFNNEADTPDNFQSRRPNTSFCFLDIRSPGLGDTAMYLCATSRDGAGAYNEQFFGPGTRLTVL.

The V and J genes are TRBV20-1 and TRBJ2-6, with 9 bases lining up with TRBD2. Germline trimming cut 5 bases from V and 2 bases from J; bases unmatched to any gene: 1. This CDR3 spans 14 amino acids. CDR1 and CDR2 (germline): DFQATT, SNEGSKA (reference sequence). For the CDR3, the DNA is TGCAGTGCTCGGACTAGCGCTGGGGCCAACGTCCTGACTTTC. This codes for CSARTSAGANVLTF.

The gene calls are TRBV20-1 and TRBJ2-7; the D gene is possibly TRBD2 (5 bases). The germline V gene has CDR1 DFQATT and CDR2 SNEGSKA (reference sequence). The CDR3 spans 15 residues. Deletions cut 3 bases from V and 5 bases from J, with 20 bases between. CDR3 in amino acids: CSARIPGKSPHEQYF. In DNA form, the CDR3 reads TGCAGTGCTAGGATCCCCGGGAAGTCCCCCCACGAGCAGTACTTC.

This chain connects TRBV6-1 to TRBJ2-1, with TRBD2 matching over 8 bases. The V segment lost 3 bases and the J segment 4 bases; nucleotides outside the gene matches: 5. Germline V CDR1 and CDR2: MNHNS, SASEGT. The CDR3 covers 15 residues. The CDR3 protein is CASSDDGGGYNEQFF. The DNA for the CDR3 is TGTGCCAGCAGTGACGACGGGGGGGGTTACAATGAGCAGTTCTTC.

This chain links TRBV6-1 with TRBJ2-7, with TRBD2 as a possible D gene (5 bases). V was cut by 10 bases and J by 3 bases, with 10 bases left in between. This CDR3 spans 11 amino acids. CDR1 and CDR2 (germline): MNHNS, SASEGT. CDR3 loop: CATLDYYEQYF. Here the CDR3 DNA reads TGTGCCACCCTAGACTACTACGAGCAGTACTTC.

In its sample, this clonotype was seen a few times. The V gene is TRBV7-2, the J gene TRBJ2-2; TRBD1 might be the D (6 bases). V was shortened by 0 bases and J by 6 bases, with 14 bases between the two germline ends. Germline V gene sequence: CDR1 SGHTA, CDR2 FQGNSA. There are 16 residues in the CDR3. In DNA, the CDR3 is TGTGCCAGCAGCTTAGCTATCGGGACATCAGCCGGGGAGCTGTTTTTT. As protein: CASSLAIGTSAGELFF.